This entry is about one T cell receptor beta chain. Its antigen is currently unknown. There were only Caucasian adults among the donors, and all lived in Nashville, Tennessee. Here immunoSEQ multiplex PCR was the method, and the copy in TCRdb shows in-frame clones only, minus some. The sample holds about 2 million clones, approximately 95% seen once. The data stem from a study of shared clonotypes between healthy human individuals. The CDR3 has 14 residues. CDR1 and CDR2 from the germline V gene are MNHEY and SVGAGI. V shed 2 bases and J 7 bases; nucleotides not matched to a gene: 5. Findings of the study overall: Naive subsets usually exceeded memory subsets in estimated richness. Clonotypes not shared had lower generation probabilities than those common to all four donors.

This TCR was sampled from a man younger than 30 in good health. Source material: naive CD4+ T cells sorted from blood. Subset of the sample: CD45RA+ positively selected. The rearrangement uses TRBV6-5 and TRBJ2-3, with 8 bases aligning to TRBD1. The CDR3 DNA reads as TGTGCCAGCAGTTACGGGACAGGAGCTAATACGCAGTATTTT. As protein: CASSYGTGANTQYF.